The 16 T cell receptor beta chains reported below all come from one sample, sequenced in a study of blood T cell repertoires in COVID-19. TCRdb keeps only in-frame clones here, not all; method: immunoSEQ multiplex PCR. The data contain 150,000 to 180,000 clones, over 75% of them seen just once; the ten biggest clones take up 0.63%. The specimen sequenced was peripheral blood. These receptors all come from a man in his sixties with COVID-19, enrolled during active disease.

This sequence joins TRBV6-2 or TRBV6-3 and TRBJ1-5, with a tentative D call TRBD1 (5 bases). V lost 2 bases, J lost 2 bases, and 10 bases lay in between. Germline V gene data show CDR1 as MNHEY and CDR2 as SVGEGT. This CDR3 comprises 15 residues. CDR3 residues: CASSYVGLGNQPQHF. CDR3 DNA sequence: TGTGCCAGCAGTTACGTGGGGCTTGGCAATCAGCCCCAGCATTTT.

This clone is a singleton in its sample. The CDR3 is CASMREGNTGELFF. The CDR3 coding sequence is TGTGCCAGCATGCGGGAGGGGAACACCGGGGAGCTGTTTTTT. The chain links TRBV6-5 to TRBJ2-2; TRBD2 agrees at 9 bases. The germline gives CDR1 MNHEY, CDR2 SVGAGI. The CDR3 loop spans 14 amino acids. The J segment lost 1 base and the V segment lost 7 bases, leaving 1 base of the junction unmatched.

The chain uses TRBV19 and TRBJ2-7; 10 positions agree with TRBD2. Germline lookup yields CDR1 LNHDA and CDR2 SQIVND (reference sequence). The junction had 17 bases not matched to a gene; V was cut back by 10 bases and J by 5 bases. The CDR3 extends over 16 amino acids. The CDR3 is CATGRASGSTPNEQYF. The CDR3 coding sequence is TGTGCCACCGGGAGGGCTAGCGGGAGCACCCCCAACGAGCAGTACTTC.

A single count supports this clone. The chain uses TRBV5-1 and TRBJ2-2, with TRBD1 identical over 7 bases. The length of the CDR3 is 14 residues. Unmatched junction bases numbered 4, after V lost 3 bases and J lost 5 bases. CDR1 and CDR2 (germline): SGHRS, YFSETQ. The CDR3, as DNA: TGCGCCAGCAGCTCTCGGGACAGTACCGGGGAGCTGTTTTTT. This sequence encodes CASSSRDSTGELFF.

A single count supports this clone. V and J are TRBV7-8 and TRBJ2-7; 12 bases line up with TRBD2. The length of the CDR3 is 15 residues. Germline lookup yields CDR1 SGHVS and CDR2 FQNEAQ. The V segment lost 5 bases and the J segment 2 bases; nucleotides outside the gene matches: 4. The CDR3 DNA sequence: TGTGCCAGCAGCGATGGACTAGCGGGGACCTACGAGCAGTACTTC. Protein: CASSDGLAGTYEQYF.

The V call is TRBV18, the J call TRBJ2-7; 10 positions match TRBD1. Trimming at V came to 3 bases and at J to 6 bases, leaving 11 bases not matched to a gene. This CDR3 has 16 residues. The V gene's germline CDR1 is KGHSH and CDR2 LQKENI. The CDR3 loop is CASSPYNDRGQGEQYF. As DNA, the CDR3 is TGTGCCAGCTCACCGTACAATGACAGGGGGCAGGGCGAGCAGTACTTC.

This clone has only one observation. This chain connects TRBV7-9 to TRBJ1-4; 10 nucleotides match TRBD1. This CDR3 comprises 16 residues. Germline values: CDR1 SEHNR, CDR2 FQNEAQ (reference sequence). Germline trimming cut 4 bases from V and 4 bases from J; bases unmatched to any gene: 6. CDR3 DNA sequence: TGTGCCAGCAGCTGGGGGACAGGGGCCAGTAATGAAAAACTGTTTTTT. This codes for CASSWGTGASNEKLFF.

The J gene is TRBJ2-1, the V gene TRBV7-9; TRBD1 matches 8 bases. The germline CDR1 and CDR2 sequences are SEHNR and FQNEAQ (reference sequence). This CDR3 is built from 14 residues. Unmatched junction bases numbered 6, after V lost 3 bases and J lost 8 bases. This CDR3 reads CASSFRTGIYEQFF. The CDR3 DNA reads TGTGCCAGCAGCTTCAGGACAGGGATCTATGAGCAGTTCTTC.

The chain employs TRBV7-2 and TRBJ1-1, with 8 bases fitting TRBD1. J gave up 10 bases and V 2 bases, and 3 bases lay outside the gene matches. The CDR3 loop spans 12 amino acids. Germline loops: CDR1 SGHTA, CDR2 FQGNSA. The DNA of the CDR3 is TGTGCCAGCAGCTTACAGGGGGCTAGAGCTTTCTTT. Amino acid sequence: CASSLQGARAFF. Full variable domain (missing parts from reference TRBV7-2 and TRBJ1-1): GAGVSQSPSNKVTEKGKDVELRCDPISGHTALYWYRQSLGQGLEFLIYFQGNSAPDKSGLPSDRFSAERTGGSVSTLTIQRTQQEDSAVYLCASSLQGARAFFGQGTRLTVV.

The chain employs TRBV6-5 and TRBJ1-1; D possibly corresponds to TRBD1 (6 bases). Germline V lookup: CDR1 MNHEY, CDR2 SVGAGI. V shed 2 bases and J shed 1 base, with 11 bases lying between them. This CDR3 region has 15 residues. The CDR3: CASSYDGGANTEAFF. CDR3 coding DNA: TGTGCCAGCAGTTACGATGGGGGGGCGAACACTGAAGCTTTCTTT.

The rearrangement joins TRBV11-2 to TRBJ1-2; D remains ambiguous. With 5 bases removed from V and 0 bases from J, the gap between germline ends came to 13 bases. The CDR3 spans 15 residues. Germline loops: CDR1 SGHAT, CDR2 FQNNGV. CDR3: CASSPGTGANYGYTF. In DNA form, the CDR3 reads TGTGCCAGCAGCCCAGGTACGGGAGCTAACTATGGCTACACCTTC.

The CDR3 loop is CATSRGTTGSKPHF. The CDR3 nucleotides are TGTGCCACCAGCAGAGGGACGACAGGGTCTAAACCTCACTTT. The chain couples TRBV15 to TRBJ1-6; 7 nucleotides line up with TRBD1. This CDR3 is 14 amino acids long. The germline CDR1 and CDR2 sequences are LNHNV and YYDKDF (reference sequence). Germline trimming cut 1 base from V and 19 bases from J; bases unmatched to any gene: 13.

This chain connects TRBV4-2 to TRBJ2-1, with D perhaps TRBD1 (5 bases). In germline, CDR1 is LGHNA, CDR2 YNFKEQ. V shed 0 bases and J shed 9 bases, with 12 bases lying between them. This CDR3 is built from 14 residues. The CDR3 loop is CASSQDQGWGEQFF. The CDR3 region has the DNA TGTGCCAGCAGCCAAGATCAGGGTTGGGGTGAGCAGTTCTTC.

This clone was observed a single time. The chain carries TRBV4-1 and TRBJ2-1; no clear D. The germline gives CDR1 MGHRA, CDR2 YSYEKL. This CDR3 is 14 amino acids long. With 0 bases removed from V and 9 bases from J, the gap between germline ends came to 12 bases. The CDR3 reads CASSQESKRPEQFF. Written as DNA, the CDR3 is TGCGCCAGCAGCCAAGAATCCAAGCGACCTGAGCAGTTCTTC.

V and J are TRBV6-5 and TRBJ1-6; D gene unclear. The CDR3 covers 14 residues. CDR1 is MNHEY and CDR2 is SVGAGI in the germline V gene. Trimming stripped 3 bases from V and 7 bases from J, with 10 bases between. The CDR3 coding sequence is TGTGCCAGCAGTTATGGCCCTAGAAATTCACCCCTCCACTTT. The encoded protein is CASSYGPRNSPLHF.

V gene TRBV15 combines with J gene TRBJ2-7; the D gene is possibly TRBD2 (6 bases). The ends were cut back, 0 bases at V and 7 bases at J, with 7 bases in the middle. Germline CDR1 reads LNHNV; CDR2 reads YYDKDF (reference sequence). The CDR3 runs 12 residues. CDR3 DNA: TGTGCCACCAGCAGAGATGGGAGGGAGCAGTACTTC. Protein sequence: CATSRDGREQYF.